This TCR beta chain was obtained from a study of T cells in Graves' hyperthyroidism and ophthalmopathy (dated by TCRdb to about 2019). Regarding the study in general: Peripheral blood samples were taken at initial diagnosis, before any treatment was given. The 100 discovery patients were randomly split 7:3 into training and test sets. After sampling, hyperthyroidism patients received methimazole starting at 30 mg daily, and ophthalmopathy patients received high-dose intravenous methylprednisolone. Thyroid tissue and blood T-cell repertoires from more than 5 Graves' hyperthyroidism patients were also compared in the study. TCR Vbeta CDR3 sequencing of around 130 peripheral blood samples (over 40 ophthalmopathy, 75 or so hyperthyroidism and some 17 progressor patients) is reported in the paper. An independent validation cohort of some 18 hyperthyroidism patients and about 16 patients who later progressed to ophthalmopathy tested prospective prediction of ophthalmopathy. A discovery cohort of about a hundred patients, roughly 45 with Graves' ophthalmopathy and fewer than 65 with stable Graves' hyperthyroidism, was used to find distinguishing TCR V-J signatures.

This clonotype came up many times. No cognate antigen has been identified for it. Per-base quality was not reported, and no clone a single base away is much larger than it. Overall results and qualifications from the work: A 13 V-J signature model separated ophthalmopathy from stable hyperthyroidism, with around 88% sensitivity and about 81% specificity in cross-validation and 80%/75% in testing. Most expanded thyroid clonotypes (frequency above 0.001) were also found in blood, which suggests that blood repertoires may mirror thyroid immune responses. In validation, the model predicted progression to ophthalmopathy with over 65% sensitivity and 72% to 85% specificity, a median of about six months before onset. Sample size was not statistically predetermined, and investigators were not blinded to group allocation.

Amplification of TCR beta CDR3 regions was carried out from RNA transcripts. The TCR CDR3 was subjected to a first round of RT-PCR using the HTBI primer set and the Qiagen OneStep RT-PCR kit. A second multiplex PCR round built the libraries, followed by size selection and purification. Sequencing of the libraries was done on an Illumina HiSeq2000 using paired-end 100 bp reads. In the original analysis: Raw data were processed with SOAPnuke, discarding reads with adapters, uncalled bases, mean Phred below 15, or no exact constant-primer or identifier match. COPE v1.2.5 was used to merge high-quality paired reads, and clonotypes were defined as unique nucleotide sequences. MiTCR v1.1 was used to align clonotypes to the IMGT TRBV, TRBD and TRBJ reference segments. Only V-J combinations with frequency above 0.0001, covering roughly 99% of repertoires, were analysed. A TCS score was defined as the ratio of F50 (clonal expansion) to E x V (chaos), with BLOSUM62-based TCRdist applied between CDR3 peptides within each V-J. Welch's t-statistics and random forest reduced roughly 540 V-J features to around 14, which were used in a naive Bayes classifier (R e1071). Thyroid-blood repertoire similarity was quantified with the Morisita-Horn index. TCRdb reprocessing: public reads trimmed at Q25 with fastp, clones called with MiXCR, in-frame beta chains kept. One record per CDR3 amino acid sequence lists the most common genes and DNA. These V and J calls are TCRdb output, not the study's own analysis. The sample has 700,000 to 950,000 distinct CDR3 sequences on record, around 40% of them singletons. Approximately 31% of the sample comes from the top ten.

Graves' hyperthyroidism was defined as stable when no progression to ophthalmopathy occurred over 18 months of follow-up. The hyperthyroidism patients were between 18 and 65 years old and newly diagnosed, with a disease duration of less than 2 months. The study excluded patients with uncontrolled infections, other autoimmune diseases, pregnancy or lactation. Diagnoses were established on the basis of clinical symptoms, serum thyroxine and TRAb, thyroid ultrasound, and orbital computed tomography. PBMCs were isolated from 7.5 to 10 ml of fresh peripheral blood by Ficoll-Paque density gradient centrifugation. Total RNA was extracted with Trizol reagent, and quality was checked on an Agilent 2100 Bioanalyzer. The clonotype comes from a woman aged 40 to 55 with Graves' hyperthyroidism. The sample consisted of blood.

The CDR3 protein sequence reads: CASSEWFDGEAFF. The nucleotide sequence reads as follows: TGTGCCAGCAGTGAATGGTTTGATGGTGAAGCTTTCTTT. The chain couples TRBV2 to TRBJ1-1; the D gene cannot be named for sure. The germline V gene specifies SNHLY as CDR1 and FYNNEI as CDR2. Between the V and J ends, shortened by 2 bases and 7 bases respectively, the junction contains 11 bases. Including the terminal cysteine and phenylalanine, the CDR3 comprises 13 residues. Left in the record is the CDR3 DNA by itself, 39 bases read in frame from the first base.